The source of this T cell receptor (beta chain) is a study of blood T cell repertoires in COVID-19. For the study at large: The origin of the acute and convalescent COVID-19 samples was the United States, Italy and Spain.

Sequencing used immunoSEQ multiplex PCR; TCRdb keeps in-frame clones, though not all of them. Altogether about 440,000 clones are present, 70% to 90% being singletons, with the ten largest covering about 2%. CDR3 length equals 14 residues. V shed 4 bases and J 7 bases; nucleotides not matched to a gene: 3. Germline V gene lookup returns CDR1 MNHEY and CDR2 SVGEGT. Sequencing used PBMCs or T cells enriched from blood (not recorded which). The sequence was collected from a young woman with acute COVID-19. This chain uses TRBV6-2 or TRBV6-3 with TRBJ1-6, with 8 positions matching TRBD1. CDR3 loop: CASSSGQGNSPLHF. The CDR3 nucleotides are TGTGCCAGCAGTTCCGGACAGGGAAATTCACCCCTCCACTTT.